This T cell receptor beta chain was recovered during a study of shared clonotypes between healthy human individuals. CD45RO negativity and positive selection for CCR7 defined naive CD8 cells, a population that excluded terminally differentiated effector memory CD45RA+ cells. Only in-frame clones appear in the TCRdb table, and some are missing; sequencing was by immunoSEQ multiplex PCR. In the table there are 630,000 or so clones, roughly 98% of which are singletons. Germline V CDR1 and CDR2: SGDLS, YYNGEE. This CDR3 is 15 amino acids long. The germline V and J ends were trimmed by 0 bases and 5 bases, with 12 bases remaining between them.

The chain uses TRBV9 and TRBJ1-5; the D gene is possibly TRBD1 (6 bases). Input material: naive CD8+ T cells sorted from blood. The clonotype was recovered from a man in his thirties or forties in good health. For the CDR3, the DNA is TGTGCCAGCAGCGTAGGAGGAGGGGGAGATCAGCCCCAGCATTTT. Encoded protein: CASSVGGGGDQPQHF.